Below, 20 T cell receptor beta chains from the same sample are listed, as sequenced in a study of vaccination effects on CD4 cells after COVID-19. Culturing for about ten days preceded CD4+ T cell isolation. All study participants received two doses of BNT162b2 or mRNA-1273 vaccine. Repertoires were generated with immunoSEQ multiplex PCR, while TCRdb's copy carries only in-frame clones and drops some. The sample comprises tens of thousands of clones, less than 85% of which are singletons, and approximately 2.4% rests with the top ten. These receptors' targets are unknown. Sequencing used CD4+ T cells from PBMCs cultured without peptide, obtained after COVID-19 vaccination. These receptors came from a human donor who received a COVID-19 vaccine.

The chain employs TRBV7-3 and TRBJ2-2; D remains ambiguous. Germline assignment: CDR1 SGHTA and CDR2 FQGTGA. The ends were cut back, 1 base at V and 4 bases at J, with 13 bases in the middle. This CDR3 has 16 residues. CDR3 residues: CASSLIARGGTGELFF. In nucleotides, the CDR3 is TGTGCCAGCAGCTTAATTGCCCGCGGCGGCACCGGGGAGCTGTTTTTT.

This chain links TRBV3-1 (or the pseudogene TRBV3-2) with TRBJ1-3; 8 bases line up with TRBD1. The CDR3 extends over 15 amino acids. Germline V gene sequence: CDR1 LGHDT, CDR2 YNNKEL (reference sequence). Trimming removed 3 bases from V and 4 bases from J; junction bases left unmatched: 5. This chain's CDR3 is CASSHSDRGGNTIYF. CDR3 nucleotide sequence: TGTGCCAGCAGCCACTCAGACAGGGGAGGAAACACCATATATTTT.

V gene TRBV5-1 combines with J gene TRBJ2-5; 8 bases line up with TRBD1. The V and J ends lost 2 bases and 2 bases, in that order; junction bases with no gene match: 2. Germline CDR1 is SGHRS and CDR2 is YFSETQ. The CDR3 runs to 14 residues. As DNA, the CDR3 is TGCGCCAGCAGCTTCCGGACAGGGCAAGAGACCCAGTACTTC. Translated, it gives CASSFRTGQETQYF.

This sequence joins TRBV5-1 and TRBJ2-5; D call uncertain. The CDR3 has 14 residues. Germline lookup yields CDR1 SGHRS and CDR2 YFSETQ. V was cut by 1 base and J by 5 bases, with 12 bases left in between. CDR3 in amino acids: CASSLQGLRETQYF. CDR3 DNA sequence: TGCGCCAGCAGCTTGCAAGGGCTTCGCGAGACCCAGTACTTC.

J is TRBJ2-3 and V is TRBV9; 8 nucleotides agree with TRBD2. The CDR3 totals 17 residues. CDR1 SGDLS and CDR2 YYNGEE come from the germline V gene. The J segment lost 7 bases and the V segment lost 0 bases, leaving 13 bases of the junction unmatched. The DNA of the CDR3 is TGTGCCAGCAGCGTAGCCGGGGTAGCGGGACCGGGGAATACGCAGTATTTT. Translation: CASSVAGVAGPGNTQYF.

DNA of the CDR3: TGTGCCAGCAGCTTATCACCGACCGGCAATCAGCCCCAGCATTTT. Encoded protein: CASSLSPTGNQPQHF. V usage is TRBV5-6 and J usage is TRBJ1-5; D call uncertain. V lost 2 bases, J lost 2 bases, and 11 bases lay in between. The CDR3 is 15 amino acids. CDR1 SGHDT and CDR2 YYEEEE come from the germline V gene.

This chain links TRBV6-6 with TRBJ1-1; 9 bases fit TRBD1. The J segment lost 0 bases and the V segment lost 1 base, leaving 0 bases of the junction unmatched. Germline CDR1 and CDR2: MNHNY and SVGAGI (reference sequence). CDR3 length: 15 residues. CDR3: CASSYWTGVNTEAFF. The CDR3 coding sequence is TGTGCCAGCAGTTACTGGACAGGGGTGAACACTGAAGCTTTCTTT.

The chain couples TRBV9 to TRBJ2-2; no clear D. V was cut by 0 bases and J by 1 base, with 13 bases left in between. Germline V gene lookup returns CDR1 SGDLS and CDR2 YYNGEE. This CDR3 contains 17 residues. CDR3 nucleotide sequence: TGTGCCAGCAGCGTAGTAGTCGATTGGCGGAACACCGGGGAGCTGTTTTTT. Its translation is CASSVVVDWRNTGELFF.

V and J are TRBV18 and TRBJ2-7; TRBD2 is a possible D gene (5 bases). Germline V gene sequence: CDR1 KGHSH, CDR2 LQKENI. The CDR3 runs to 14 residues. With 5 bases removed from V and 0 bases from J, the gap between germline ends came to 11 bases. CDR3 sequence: CASSKTEDSYEQYV. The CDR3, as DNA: TGTGCCAGCTCAAAGACGGAGGACTCCTACGAGCAGTACGTC.

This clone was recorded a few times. The CDR3 loop reads CASSSSYLAGRNTGELFF. The DNA of the CDR3 is TGTGCCAGCAGCTCGAGCTATCTAGCGGGAAGGAACACCGGGGAGCTGTTTTTT. V and J are TRBV11-3 and TRBJ2-2; TRBD2 matches 9 bases. Looked up from germline, CDR1 is SGHNT and CDR2 is YENEEA. This CDR3 comprises 18 residues. Trimming at V came to 4 bases and at J to 1 base, leaving 10 bases not matched to a gene. The whole variable domain, filled in from reference TRBV11-3 and TRBJ2-2, reads EAGVVQSPRYKIIEKKQPVAFWCNPISGHNTLYWYLQNLGQGPELLIRYENEEAVDDSQLPKDRFSAERLKGVDSTLKIQPAELGDSAVYLCASSSSYLAGRNTGELFFGEGSRLTVL.

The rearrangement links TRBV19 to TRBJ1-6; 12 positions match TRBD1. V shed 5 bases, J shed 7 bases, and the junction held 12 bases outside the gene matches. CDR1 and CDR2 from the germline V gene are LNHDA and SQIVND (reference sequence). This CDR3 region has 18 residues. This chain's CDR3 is CASSAGTGGGRSNSPLHF. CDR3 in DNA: TGTGCCAGTAGTGCCGGGACAGGGGGCGGTCGGTCAAATTCACCCCTCCACTTT.

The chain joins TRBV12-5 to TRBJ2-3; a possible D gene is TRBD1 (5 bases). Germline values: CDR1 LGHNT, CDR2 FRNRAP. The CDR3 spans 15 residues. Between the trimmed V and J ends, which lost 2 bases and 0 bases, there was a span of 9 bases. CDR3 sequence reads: CASGLRQGSTDTQYF. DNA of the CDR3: TGTGCTAGTGGTTTGAGGCAGGGTAGCACAGATACGCAGTATTTT.

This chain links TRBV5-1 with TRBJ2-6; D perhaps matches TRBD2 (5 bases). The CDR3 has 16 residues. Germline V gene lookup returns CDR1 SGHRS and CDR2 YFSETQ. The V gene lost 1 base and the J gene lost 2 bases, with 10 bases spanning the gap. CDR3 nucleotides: TGCGCCAGCAGCTTGCGGACTCAGGCTGGGGCCAACGTCCTGACTTTC. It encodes CASSLRTQAGANVLTF.

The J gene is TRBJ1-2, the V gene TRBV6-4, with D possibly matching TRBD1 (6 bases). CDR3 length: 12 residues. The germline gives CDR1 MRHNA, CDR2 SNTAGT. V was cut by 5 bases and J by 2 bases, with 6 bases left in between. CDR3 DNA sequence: TGTGCCAGCAGTAGGGGGAACTATGGCTACACCTTC. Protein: CASSRGNYGYTF.

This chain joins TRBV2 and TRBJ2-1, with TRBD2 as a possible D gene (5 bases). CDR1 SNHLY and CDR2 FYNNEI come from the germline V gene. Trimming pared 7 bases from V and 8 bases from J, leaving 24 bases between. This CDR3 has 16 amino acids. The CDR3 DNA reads TGTGCCAGCACCTTCGCGGGCCGGGGTCGGGTCTATGAGCAGTTCTTC. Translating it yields CASTFAGRGRVYEQFF.

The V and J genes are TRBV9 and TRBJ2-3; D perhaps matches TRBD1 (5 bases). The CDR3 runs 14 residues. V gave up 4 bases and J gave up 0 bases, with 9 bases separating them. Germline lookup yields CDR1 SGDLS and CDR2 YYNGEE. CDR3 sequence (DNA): TGTGCCAGCAGCCTCAGGGTTAGCACAGATACGCAGTATTTT. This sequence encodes CASSLRVSTDTQYF. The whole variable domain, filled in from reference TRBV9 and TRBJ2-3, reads DSGVTQTPKHLITATGQRVTLRCSPRSGDLSVYWYQQSLDQGLQFLIQYYNGEERAKGNILERFSAQQFPDLHSELNLSSLELGDSALYFCASSLRVSTDTQYFGPGTRLTVL.

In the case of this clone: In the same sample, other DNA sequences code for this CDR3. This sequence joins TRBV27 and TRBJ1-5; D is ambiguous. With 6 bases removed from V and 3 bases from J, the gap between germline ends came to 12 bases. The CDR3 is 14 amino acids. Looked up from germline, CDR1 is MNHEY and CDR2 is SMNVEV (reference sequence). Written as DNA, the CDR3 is TGTGCCAGCAGCCCGGCAGGAGTCAATCAGCCCCAGCATTTT. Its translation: CASSPAGVNQPQHF.

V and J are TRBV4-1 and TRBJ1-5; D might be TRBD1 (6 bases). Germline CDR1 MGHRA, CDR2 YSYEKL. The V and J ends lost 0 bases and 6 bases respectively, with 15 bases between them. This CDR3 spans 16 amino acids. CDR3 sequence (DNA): TGCGCCAGCAGCCAAGAACCGGGCCTCAGGGGTCAGCCCCAGCATTTT. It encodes CASSQEPGLRGQPQHF.

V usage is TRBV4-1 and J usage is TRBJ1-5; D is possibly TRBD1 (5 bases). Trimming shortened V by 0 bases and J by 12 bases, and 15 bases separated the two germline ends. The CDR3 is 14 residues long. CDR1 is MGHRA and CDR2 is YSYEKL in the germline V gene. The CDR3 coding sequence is TGCGCCAGCAGCCAAGATCCCAGGGCGTGGGGCCAGCATTTT. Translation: CASSQDPRAWGQHF.

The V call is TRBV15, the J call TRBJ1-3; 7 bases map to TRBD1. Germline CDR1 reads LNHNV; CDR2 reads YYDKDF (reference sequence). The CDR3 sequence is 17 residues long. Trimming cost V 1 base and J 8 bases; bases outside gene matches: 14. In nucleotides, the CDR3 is TGTGCCACCAGCAGAGCGCTCAGCGAGACAGGGAGGGACACCATATATTTT. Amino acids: CATSRALSETGRDTIYF. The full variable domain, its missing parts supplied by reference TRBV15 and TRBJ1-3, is DAMVIQNPRYQVTQFGKPVTLSCSQTLNHNVMYWYQQKSSQAPKLLFHYYDKDFNNEADTPDNFQSRRPNTSFCFLDIRSPGLGDTAMYLCATSRALSETGRDTIYFGEGSWLTVV.